Below, 16 T cell receptor beta chains from the same sample are listed, as sequenced in a study of T cells in Graves' hyperthyroidism and ophthalmopathy. RNA transcripts yielded amplified TCR beta CDR3 regions. Primed by the HTBI set, a first-round RT-PCR was run on the TCR CDR3. TCRdb called the multiplex PCR reads again in MiXCR, with one record for every CDR3 protein. This sample carries 490,000 or so distinct CDR3 sequences, 40% to 50% of them seen once, and the ten largest clones take about 45%. What was sequenced was peripheral blood or thyroid tissue (not recorded which). The origin of the receptors is an adult woman with Graves' disease, either hyperthyroidism or ophthalmopathy (not recorded which).

The chain uses TRBV12-3 or TRBV12-4 and TRBJ1-5; D ambiguous. The CDR3 is made up of 12 amino acids. V was cut by 6 bases and J by 4 bases, with 7 bases left in between. The CDR3, as DNA: TGTGCCAGCAGGTCCAAAAATCAGCCCCAGCATTTT. This encodes CASRSKNQPQHF.

This clonotype occurred a few times. The germline gene is not matched at one end of the junction; a read error may be the cause. J is TRBJ2-6 and V is TRBV7-7, with D unclear. This CDR3 has 14 amino acids. CDR1 is SSHAT, CDR2 FNYEAQ, per germline (reference sequence). CDR3 DNA: TGTGCTAGCAGCGCCGATCCCGGGGCCAACGTCCTGACTTTC. Translating it yields CASSADPGANVLTF.

This clonotype occurred many times. The chain combines TRBV5-4 with TRBJ1-4; D call uncertain. This CDR3 region has 15 residues. Germline loops: CDR1 SGHNT, CDR2 YYREEE (reference sequence). The V and J ends lost 4 bases and 8 bases respectively, with 18 bases between them. As DNA, the CDR3 is TGTGCCAGCAGCCCTGGAAGGGAGGGAGGGGAAAAACTGTTTTTT. Protein: CASSPGREGGEKLFF.

This chain's CDR3 is CASSLATNQPQHF. CDR3 coding DNA: TGTGCCAGCAGTTTAGCGACAAATCAGCCCCAGCATTTT. The chain couples TRBV12-3 or TRBV12-4 to TRBJ1-5; no reliable D call. CDR3 size: 13 residues. V dropped 0 bases and J dropped 4 bases, with 4 bases sitting between them.

The chain employs TRBV5-1 and TRBJ1-5, with TRBD1 matching 9 bases. Germline V gene data show CDR1 as SGHRS and CDR2 as YFSETQ. The CDR3 sequence is 14 residues long. The J segment lost 10 bases and the V segment lost 2 bases, leaving 7 bases of the junction unmatched. In DNA form, the CDR3 reads TGCGCCAGCAGCTTAGGACAGGGGAAGGAACCCCAGCATTTT. As protein: CASSLGQGKEPQHF.

This clonotype appeared a single time. One end of the junction fails to match germline, which may point to a read error. In DNA form, the CDR3 reads TGTGCCAGCAGCCAAAAACCAGGCACCGGGGAGCTGTTTTTT. Protein: CASSQKPGTGELFF. The chain joins TRBV5-1 to TRBJ2-2; D not certain. The CDR3 is 14 residues long. CDR1 and CDR2 (germline): SGHRS, YFSETQ. Complete variable domain (other parts from reference TRBV5-1 and TRBJ2-2): KAGVTQTPRYLIKTRGQQVTLSCSPISGHRSVSWYQQTPGQGLQFLFEYFSETQRNKGNFPGRFSGRQFSNSRSEMNVSTLELGDSALYLCASSQKPGTGELFFGEGSRLTVL.

The rearrangement joins TRBV19 to TRBJ1-1; D unresolved. CDR1 is LNHDA, CDR2 SQIVND, per germline (reference sequence). The length of the CDR3 is 14 residues. V was pared by 4 bases and J by 3 bases, with 12 bases between. The CDR3 DNA follows: TGTGCCAGTAGTAACGGTGGAGGGCACACTGAAGCTTTCTTT. Protein: CASSNGGGHTEAFF.

The chain is built from TRBV7-9 and TRBJ1-1, with 8 bases identical to TRBD1. This CDR3 comprises 12 residues. CDR1 is SEHNR, CDR2 FQNEAQ, per germline (reference sequence). With V trimmed by 5 bases and J by 11 bases, 7 bases remained unmatched. DNA of the CDR3: TGTGCCAGCAGCCACCGGGACAGGATGGCTTTCTTT. Encoded protein: CASSHRDRMAFF.

The genes are TRBV13 and TRBJ1-1, with 9 bases matching TRBD1. The CDR3 is 17 residues long. J gave up 0 bases and V 4 bases, and 9 bases lay outside the gene matches. Germline assignment: CDR1 PRHDT and CDR2 FYEKMQ (reference sequence). In DNA, the CDR3 is TGTGCCAGCAGCTCCAACAACGGACAGGGGATGAACACTGAAGCTTTCTTT. It codes for CASSSNNGQGMNTEAFF.

This clonotype turned up a few times. A much bigger clone sits one base away, suggesting this may be a read error. The CDR3 does not end in the conserved phenylalanine or tryptophan, so this is likely a read error. This chain links TRBV5-1 with TRBJ2-5, with 8 bases identical to TRBD1. CDR3 length equals 14 residues. With 3 bases clipped from V and 2 bases from J, the junction kept 3 bases outside the gene matches. Germline CDR1 and CDR2: SGHRS and YFSETQ. In nucleotides, the CDR3 is TGCGCCAGCAGCTCAACAGGGGGGCAAGAGACCCAGTACCTC. It translates to CASSSTGGQETQYL.

This chain links TRBV7-9 with TRBJ1-1, with D tentatively TRBD1 (6 bases). CDR3 length: 14 amino acids. V was pared by 3 bases and J by 10 bases, with 18 bases between. Germline V gene data show CDR1 as SEHNR and CDR2 as FQNEAQ (reference sequence). The CDR3 protein is CASSLRQGNERAFF. CDR3 DNA sequence: TGTGCCAGCAGCTTGCGGCAGGGGAACGAGAGAGCTTTCTTT.

This clonotype is a singleton in its sample. A read error may produce the germline difference seen at one junction end. The rearrangement links TRBV12-3 or TRBV12-4 to TRBJ2-2; 7 bases map to TRBD1. The CDR3 runs 14 residues. The CDR3 sequence: CAISRDRLTGELFF. CDR3 sequence (DNA): TGTGCCATCAGTCGGGACAGACTCACCGGGGAGCTGTTTTTT.

The V call is TRBV20-1, the J call TRBJ2-7, with no clear D. The CDR3 totals 14 residues. Per the germline V gene, CDR1 is DFQATT and CDR2 is SNEGSKA (reference sequence). V was clipped by 3 bases and J by 0 bases, with 12 bases between them. The CDR3 is CSASRASVSYEQYF. In nucleotides, the CDR3 is TGCAGTGCTAGTCGGGCGAGCGTCTCCTACGAGCAGTACTTC.

The table lists this clonotype with a few counts. This clone may be a read error of a much larger clone one base away. The chain joins TRBV6-6 to TRBJ2-5; D perhaps matches TRBD2 (6 bases). Germline CDR1 reads MNHNY; CDR2 reads SVGAGI (reference sequence). This CDR3 contains 14 residues. V lost 8 bases, J lost 4 bases, and 17 bases lay in between. CDR3: CASGEDLGGETQYF. For the CDR3, the DNA is TGTGCCAGCGGTGAAGACTTGGGAGGAGAGACCCAGTACTTC.

The rearrangement links TRBV7-8 to TRBJ2-7; 10 bases fit TRBD2. Trimming removed 1 base from V and 5 bases from J; junction bases left unmatched: 11. The CDR3 runs 17 residues. The germline CDR1 and CDR2 sequences are SGHVS and FQNEAQ. As DNA, the CDR3 is TGTGCCAGCAGCTTAGGTCCATTGGGACTAGCGAACCACGAGCAGTACTTC. Translation: CASSLGPLGLANHEQYF.

This clonotype showed up many times. J is TRBJ1-6 and V is TRBV6-6; 8 bases match TRBD1. The CDR3 runs to 15 residues. The V gene's germline CDR1 is MNHNY and CDR2 SVGAGI (reference sequence). The trim removed 6 bases at V and 7 bases at J, leaving 8 bases unmatched. The CDR3 coding sequence is TGTGCCAGCAGGATAACGACAGGGGCCAATTCACCCCTCCACTTT. Amino acids: CASRITTGANSPLHF.